This note documents a single TCR beta chain sequence. Its cognate antigen is unknown. The PCR ran on 60 Vbeta and 13 Jbeta primers. The table came from immunoSEQ multiplex PCR; TCRdb's copy has only in-frame clones and leaves some out. This sample has under 200,000 clones, with around 68% found just once. This record comes from a study of cytomegalovirus exposure and HLA in healthy donors. The CDR3 has 16 amino acids. Trimming stripped 2 bases from V and 5 bases from J, with 13 bases between. Germline lookup yields CDR1 SGHVS and CDR2 FNYEAQ. Broader study findings: Researchers counted approximately 160 TCR beta chains as cytomegalovirus-associated.

The receptor's source is a girl aged 10-17 years in good health and CMV-seronegative. The J gene is TRBJ1-6, the V gene TRBV7-6, with D possibly TRBD1 on 5 matching bases. Sequencing was done on a sample of PBMCs. The CDR3 DNA reads TGTGCCAGCAGCTTAAACAGCCTAGGGGATAATTCACCCCTCCACTTT. This translates into CASSLNSLGDNSPLHF.